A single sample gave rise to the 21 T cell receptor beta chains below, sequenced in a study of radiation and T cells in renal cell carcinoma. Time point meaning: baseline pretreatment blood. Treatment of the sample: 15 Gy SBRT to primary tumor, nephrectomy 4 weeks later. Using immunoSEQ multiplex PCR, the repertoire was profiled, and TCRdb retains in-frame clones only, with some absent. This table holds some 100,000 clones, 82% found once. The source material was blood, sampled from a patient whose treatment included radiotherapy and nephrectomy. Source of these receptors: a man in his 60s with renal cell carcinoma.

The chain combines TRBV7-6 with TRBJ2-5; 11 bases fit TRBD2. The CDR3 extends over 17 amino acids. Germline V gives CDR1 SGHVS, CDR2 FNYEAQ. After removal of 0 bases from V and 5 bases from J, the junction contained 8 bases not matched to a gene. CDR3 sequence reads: CASSLALIAGGQETQYF. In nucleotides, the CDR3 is TGTGCCAGCAGCTTAGCGCTCATAGCGGGAGGGCAGGAGACCCAGTACTTC.

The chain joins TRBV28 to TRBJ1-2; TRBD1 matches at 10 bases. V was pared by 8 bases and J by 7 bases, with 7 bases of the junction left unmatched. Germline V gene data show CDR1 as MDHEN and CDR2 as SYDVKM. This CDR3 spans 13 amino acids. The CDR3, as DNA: TGTGCCAGCCGACAGGGGGCGGAACGTGGCTACACCTTC. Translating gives CASRQGAERGYTF.

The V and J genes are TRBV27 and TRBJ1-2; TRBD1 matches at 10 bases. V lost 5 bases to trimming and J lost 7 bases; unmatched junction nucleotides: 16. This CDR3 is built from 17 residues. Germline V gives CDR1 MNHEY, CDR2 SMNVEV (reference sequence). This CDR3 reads CASSPNTGTGVVGGYTF. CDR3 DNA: TGTGCCAGCAGTCCAAACACCGGGACAGGGGTAGTAGGTGGCTACACCTTC.

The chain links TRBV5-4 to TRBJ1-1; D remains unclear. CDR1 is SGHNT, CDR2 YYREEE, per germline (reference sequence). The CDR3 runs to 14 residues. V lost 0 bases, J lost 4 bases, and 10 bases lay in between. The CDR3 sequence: CASSLGREGTEAFF. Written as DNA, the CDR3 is TGTGCCAGCAGCTTGGGTAGGGAGGGCACTGAAGCTTTCTTT. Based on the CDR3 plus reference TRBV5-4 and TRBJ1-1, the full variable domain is ETGVTQSPTHLIKTRGQQVTLRCSSQSGHNTVSWYQQALGQGPQFIFQYYREEENGRGNFPPRFSGLQFPNYSSELNVNALELDDSALYLCASSLGREGTEAFFGQGTRLTVV.

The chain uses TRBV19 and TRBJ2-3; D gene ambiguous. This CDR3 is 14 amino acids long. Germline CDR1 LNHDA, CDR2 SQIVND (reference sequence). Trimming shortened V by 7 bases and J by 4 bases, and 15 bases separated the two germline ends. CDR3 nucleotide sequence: TGTGCCAGTAAAGTGTATACTTTCGCAGATACGCAGTATTTT. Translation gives CASKVYTFADTQYF.

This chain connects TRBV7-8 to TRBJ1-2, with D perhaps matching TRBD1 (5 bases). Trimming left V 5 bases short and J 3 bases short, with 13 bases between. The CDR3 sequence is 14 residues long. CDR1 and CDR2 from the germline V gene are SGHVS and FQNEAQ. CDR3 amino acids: CASSPQGLDYGYTF. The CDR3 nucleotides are TGTGCCAGCAGCCCCCAGGGTCTAGACTATGGCTACACCTTC.

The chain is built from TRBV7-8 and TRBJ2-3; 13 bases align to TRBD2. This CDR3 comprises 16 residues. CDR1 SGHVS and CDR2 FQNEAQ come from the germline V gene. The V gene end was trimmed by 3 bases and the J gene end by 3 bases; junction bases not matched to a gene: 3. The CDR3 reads CASSFLTSGRTDTQYF. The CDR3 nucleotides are TGTGCCAGCAGCTTCCTGACTAGCGGGAGGACAGATACGCAGTATTTT.

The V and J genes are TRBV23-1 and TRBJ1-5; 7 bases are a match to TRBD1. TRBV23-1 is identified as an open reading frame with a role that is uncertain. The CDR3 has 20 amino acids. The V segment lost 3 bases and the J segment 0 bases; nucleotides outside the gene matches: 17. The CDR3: CASSQKRDSRTPYSNQPQHF. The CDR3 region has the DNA TGCGCCAGCAGTCAGAAACGGGACAGCCGCACCCCGTATAGCAATCAGCCCCAGCATTTT.

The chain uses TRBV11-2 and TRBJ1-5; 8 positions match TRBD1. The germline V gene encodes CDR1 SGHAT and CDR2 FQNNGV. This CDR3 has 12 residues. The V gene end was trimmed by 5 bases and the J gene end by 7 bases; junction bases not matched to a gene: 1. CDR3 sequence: CASSRTGQPQHF. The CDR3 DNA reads TGTGCCAGCAGCAGGACAGGGCAGCCCCAGCATTTT.

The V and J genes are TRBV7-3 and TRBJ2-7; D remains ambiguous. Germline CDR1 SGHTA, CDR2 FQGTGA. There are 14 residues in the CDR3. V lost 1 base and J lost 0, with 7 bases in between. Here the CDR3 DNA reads TGTGCCAGCAGCTTAAACCCCGCCTCCTACGAGCAGTACTTC. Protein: CASSLNPASYEQYF.

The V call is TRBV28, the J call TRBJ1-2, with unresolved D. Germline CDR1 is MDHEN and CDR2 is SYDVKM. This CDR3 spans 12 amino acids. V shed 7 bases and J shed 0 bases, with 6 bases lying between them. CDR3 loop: CASNRPNYGYTF. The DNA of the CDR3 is TGTGCCAGCAATAGACCTAACTATGGCTACACCTTC.

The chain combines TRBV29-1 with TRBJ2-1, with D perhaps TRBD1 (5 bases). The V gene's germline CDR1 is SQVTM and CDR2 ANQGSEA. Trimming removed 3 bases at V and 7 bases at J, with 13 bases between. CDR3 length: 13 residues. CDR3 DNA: TGCAGCGTTGACTCGGGCGCAGGGAATGAGCAGTTCTTC. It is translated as CSVDSGAGNEQFF.

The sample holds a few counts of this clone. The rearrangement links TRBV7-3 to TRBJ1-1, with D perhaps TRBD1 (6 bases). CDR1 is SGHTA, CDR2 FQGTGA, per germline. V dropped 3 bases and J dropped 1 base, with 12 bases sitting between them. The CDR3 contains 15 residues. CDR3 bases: TGTGCCAGCAGCTTGGCAGGGACACCGAACACTGAAGCTTTCTTT. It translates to CASSLAGTPNTEAFF.

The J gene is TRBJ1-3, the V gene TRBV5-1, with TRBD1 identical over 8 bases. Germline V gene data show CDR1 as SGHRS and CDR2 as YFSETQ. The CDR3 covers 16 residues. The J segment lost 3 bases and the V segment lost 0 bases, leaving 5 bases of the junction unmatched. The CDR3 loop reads CASSLGQGAGGNTIYF. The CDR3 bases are TGCGCCAGCAGCTTGGGCCAGGGGGCAGGTGGAAACACCATATATTTT.

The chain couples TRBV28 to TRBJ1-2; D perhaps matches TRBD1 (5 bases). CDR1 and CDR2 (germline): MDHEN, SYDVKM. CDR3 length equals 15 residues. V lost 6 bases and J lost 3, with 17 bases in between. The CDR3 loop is CASSPLRGWDYGYTF. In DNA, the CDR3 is TGTGCCAGCAGCCCCCTGAGGGGCTGGGACTATGGCTACACCTTC.

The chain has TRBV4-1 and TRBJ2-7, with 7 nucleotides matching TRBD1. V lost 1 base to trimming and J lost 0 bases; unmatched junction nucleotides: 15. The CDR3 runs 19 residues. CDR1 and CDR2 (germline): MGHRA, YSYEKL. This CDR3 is CASSQVWVTGQVSSYEQYF. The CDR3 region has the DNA TGCGCCAGCAGCCAAGTTTGGGTGACAGGGCAAGTTTCCTCCTACGAGCAGTACTTC.

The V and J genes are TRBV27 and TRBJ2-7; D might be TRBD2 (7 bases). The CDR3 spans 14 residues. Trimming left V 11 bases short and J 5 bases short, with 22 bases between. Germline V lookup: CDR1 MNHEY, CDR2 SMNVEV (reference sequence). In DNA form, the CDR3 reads TGTGCCGTAATAAGGGGGGAGGGCCCCCACGAGCAGTACTTC. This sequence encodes CAVIRGEGPHEQYF.

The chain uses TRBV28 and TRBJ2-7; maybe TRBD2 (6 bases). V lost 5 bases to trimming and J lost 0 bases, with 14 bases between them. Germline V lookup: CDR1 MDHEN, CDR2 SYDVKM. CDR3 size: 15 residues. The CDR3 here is CASSTPQRASYEQYF. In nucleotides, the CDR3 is TGTGCCAGCAGTACCCCCCAGCGGGCCTCCTACGAGCAGTACTTC.

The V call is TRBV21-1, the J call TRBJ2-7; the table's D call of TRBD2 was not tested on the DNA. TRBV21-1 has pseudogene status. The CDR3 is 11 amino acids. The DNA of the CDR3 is TGTGCCAGCAGCAAACGGGACGAGCAGTACTTC. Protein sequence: CASSKRDEQYF.

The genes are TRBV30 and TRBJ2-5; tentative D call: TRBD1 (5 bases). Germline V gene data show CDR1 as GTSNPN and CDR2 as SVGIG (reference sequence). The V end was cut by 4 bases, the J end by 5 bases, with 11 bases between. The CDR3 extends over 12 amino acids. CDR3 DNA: TGTGCCTGGACAGGGTCACGGGAGACCCAGTACTTC. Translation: CAWTGSRETQYF.

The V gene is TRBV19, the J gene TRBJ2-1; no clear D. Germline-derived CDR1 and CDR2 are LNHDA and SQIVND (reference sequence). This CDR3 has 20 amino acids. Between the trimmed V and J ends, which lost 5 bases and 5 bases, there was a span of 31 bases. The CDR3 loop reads CASSARIGDLLTSSHNEQFF. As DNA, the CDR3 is TGTGCCAGTAGTGCCCGTATTGGAGACCTTCTAACATCTTCTCACAATGAGCAGTTCTTC.